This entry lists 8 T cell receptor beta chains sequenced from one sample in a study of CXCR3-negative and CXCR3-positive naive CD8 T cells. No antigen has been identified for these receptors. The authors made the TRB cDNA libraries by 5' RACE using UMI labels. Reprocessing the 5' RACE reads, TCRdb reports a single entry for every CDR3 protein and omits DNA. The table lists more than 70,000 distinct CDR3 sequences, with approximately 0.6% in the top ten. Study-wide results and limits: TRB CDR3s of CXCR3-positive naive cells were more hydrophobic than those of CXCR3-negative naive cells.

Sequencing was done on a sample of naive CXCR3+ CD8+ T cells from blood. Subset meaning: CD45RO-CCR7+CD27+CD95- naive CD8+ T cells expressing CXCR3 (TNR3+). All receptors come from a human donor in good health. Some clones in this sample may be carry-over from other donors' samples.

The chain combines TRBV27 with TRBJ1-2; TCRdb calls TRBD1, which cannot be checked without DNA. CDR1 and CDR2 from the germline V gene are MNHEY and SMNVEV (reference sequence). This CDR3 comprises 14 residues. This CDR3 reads CASSFQGTVRGYTF.

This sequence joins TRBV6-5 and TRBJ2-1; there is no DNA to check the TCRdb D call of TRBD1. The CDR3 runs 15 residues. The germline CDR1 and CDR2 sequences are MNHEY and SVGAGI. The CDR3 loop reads CASSLTPGLNNEQFF.

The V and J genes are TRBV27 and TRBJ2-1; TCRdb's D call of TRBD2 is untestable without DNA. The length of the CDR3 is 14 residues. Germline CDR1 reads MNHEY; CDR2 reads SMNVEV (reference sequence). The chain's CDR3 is CASRAGSSYNEQFF.

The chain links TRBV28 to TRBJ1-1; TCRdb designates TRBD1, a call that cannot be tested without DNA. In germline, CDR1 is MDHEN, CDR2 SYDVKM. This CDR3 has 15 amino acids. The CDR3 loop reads CASSTWTGGRTEAFF.

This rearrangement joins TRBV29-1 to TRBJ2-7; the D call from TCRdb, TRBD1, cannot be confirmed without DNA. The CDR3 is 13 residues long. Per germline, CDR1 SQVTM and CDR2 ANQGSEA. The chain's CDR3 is CSVEDGTPYEQYF.

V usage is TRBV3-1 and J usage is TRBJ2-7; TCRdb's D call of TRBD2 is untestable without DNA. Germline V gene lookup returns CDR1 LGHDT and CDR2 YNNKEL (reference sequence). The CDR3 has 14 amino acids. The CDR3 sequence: CASSLTGASYEQYF.

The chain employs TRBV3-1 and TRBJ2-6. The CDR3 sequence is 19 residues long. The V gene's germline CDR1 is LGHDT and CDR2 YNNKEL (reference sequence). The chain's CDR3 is CASSHPKRTEYSGANVLTF.

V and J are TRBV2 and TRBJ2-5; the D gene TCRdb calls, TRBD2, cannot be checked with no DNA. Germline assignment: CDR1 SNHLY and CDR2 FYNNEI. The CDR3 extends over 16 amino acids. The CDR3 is CASSDPGLAGLGTQYF. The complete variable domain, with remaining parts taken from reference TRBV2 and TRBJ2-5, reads EPEVTQTPSHQVTQMGQEVILRCVPISNHLYFYWYRQILGQKVEFLVSFYNNEISEKSEIFDDQFSVERPDGSNFTLKIRSTKLEDSAMYFCASSDPGLAGLGTQYFGPGTRLLVL.